The 27 T cell receptor beta chains reported below all come from one sample, sequenced in a study of T cell changes during pregnancy in multiple sclerosis. Profiled with immunoSEQ multiplex PCR; TCRdb holds only in-frame clones, not every one. This table has 60,000 to 80,000 clones, less than 90% appearing once. Here the sequenced sample was peripheral blood, taken before pregnancy. These receptors all come from a female donor with multiple sclerosis, enrolled in a pregnancy study.

The chain has TRBV5-1 and TRBJ2-7; TRBD1 might be the D (6 bases). This CDR3 has 14 amino acids. The V and J ends lost 4 bases and 2 bases respectively, with 13 bases between them. Germline loops: CDR1 SGHRS, CDR2 YFSETQ. This CDR3 is CASSQQGNAYEQYF. The CDR3 region has the DNA TGCGCCAGCAGCCAACAGGGAAATGCCTACGAGCAGTACTTC.

This clone was seen a handful of times. The V gene is TRBV6-1, the J gene TRBJ1-1, with D perhaps TRBD1 (6 bases). CDR3 length: 14 amino acids. V lost 4 bases, J lost 10 bases, and 19 bases lay in between. Germline V gene data show CDR1 as MNHNS and CDR2 as SASEGT. The CDR3, as DNA: TGTGCCAGCAGTGCCGGGACATCCCTTTTTGCAGCTTTCTTT. Translated, it gives CASSAGTSLFAAFF.

This clone has a handful of counts. The J gene is TRBJ1-4, the V gene TRBV9, with D unclear. V was pared by 3 bases and J by 4 bases, with 7 bases between. Germline V gene data show CDR1 as SGDLS and CDR2 as YYNGEE. This CDR3 has 13 amino acids. The DNA of the CDR3 is TGTGCCAGCAGCGGCCTCAGTAATGAAAAACTGTTTTTT. Its translation: CASSGLSNEKLFF.

The V and J genes are TRBV9 and TRBJ1-2, with D unclear. Germline V gene lookup returns CDR1 SGDLS and CDR2 YYNGEE. The CDR3 consists of 14 residues. Between the trimmed V and J ends, which lost 1 base and 4 bases, there was a span of 11 bases. The CDR3 is CASSVLGSGYGYTF. CDR3 bases: TGTGCCAGCAGCGTACTCGGGAGTGGCTATGGCTACACCTTC.

The rearrangement joins TRBV11-2 to TRBJ1-5, with a tentative D call TRBD1 (5 bases). Between the trimmed V and J ends, which lost 5 bases and 3 bases, there was a span of 14 bases. Germline V gene data show CDR1 as SGHAT and CDR2 as FQNNGV. The length of the CDR3 is 15 residues. In DNA, the CDR3 is TGTGCCAGCAGCCCCCAGGGATTCGACAATCAGCCCCAGCATTTT. Translated: CASSPQGFDNQPQHF. Combining the CDR3 with reference TRBV11-2 and TRBJ1-5 gives the whole variable domain EAGVAQSPRYKIIEKRQSVAFWCNPISGHATLYWYQQILGQGPKLLIQFQNNGVVDDSQLPKDRFSAERLKGVDSTLKIQPAKLEDSAVYLCASSPQGFDNQPQHFGDGTRLSIL.

The CDR3 sequence: CSVEDRGTEAFF. The CDR3 DNA reads as TGCAGCGTTGAAGATCGGGGGACTGAAGCTTTCTTT. The chain combines TRBV29-1 with TRBJ1-1, with D perhaps TRBD1 (5 bases). The V gene's germline CDR1 is SQVTM and CDR2 ANQGSEA. The CDR3 length is 12 residues. The V gene lost 0 bases and the J gene lost 5 bases, with 7 bases spanning the gap.

The CDR3 here is CAWSPPGQGTYGNTIYF. DNA of the CDR3: TGTGCCTGGAGCCCCCCGGGACAGGGGACTTACGGAAACACCATATATTTT. The chain uses TRBV30 and TRBJ1-3, with 10 bases fitting TRBD1. The CDR3 consists of 17 residues. The germline CDR1 and CDR2 sequences are GTSNPN and SVGIG (reference sequence). Trimming cost V 3 bases and J 4 bases; bases outside gene matches: 12.

This clone was seen a handful of times. The chain carries TRBV5-1 and TRBJ1-3, with 10 bases fitting TRBD1. V was clipped by 4 bases and J by 4 bases; unmatched bases: 5. This CDR3 contains 15 residues. Germline V gene data show CDR1 as SGHRS and CDR2 as YFSETQ. This chain's CDR3 is CASSLGQGEGNTIYF. CDR3 sequence (DNA): TGCGCCAGCAGCCTAGGACAGGGGGAAGGAAACACCATATATTTT.

This chain joins TRBV4-1 and TRBJ2-5, with 8 bases aligning to TRBD2. This CDR3 is built from 19 residues. Trimming removed 3 bases from V and 5 bases from J; junction bases left unmatched: 20. Germline CDR1 MGHRA, CDR2 YSYEKL. CDR3 residues: CASSHPQVGSGRISETQYF. CDR3 nucleotides: TGCGCCAGCAGCCACCCCCAGGTTGGAAGCGGGAGAATTAGCGAGACCCAGTACTTC.

The V gene is TRBV6-5, the J gene TRBJ2-7; D perhaps matches TRBD2 (5 bases). Trimming removed 6 bases at V and 4 bases at J, with 16 bases between. The CDR3 has 14 amino acids. Germline V gene lookup returns CDR1 MNHEY and CDR2 SVGAGI. The CDR3 region has the DNA TGTGCCAGCAGGACACGGGAAAGAGCTTACGAGCAGTACTTC. Its translation is CASRTRERAYEQYF.

In this sample, this clone turned up a few times. V gene TRBV4-1 combines with J gene TRBJ2-7; 9 nucleotides match TRBD1. The CDR3 runs 14 residues. The ends lost 0 bases at V and 3 bases at J; junction bases unmatched: 0. Germline-derived CDR1 and CDR2 are MGHRA and YSYEKL. CDR3 nucleotides: TGCGCCAGCAGCCAAGAGACAGGGGGCTACGAGCAGTACTTC. Translation gives CASSQETGGYEQYF.

This rearrangement joins TRBV11-2 to TRBJ2-7; D is ambiguous. Looked up from germline, CDR1 is SGHAT and CDR2 is FQNNGV. The V gene lost 8 bases and the J gene lost 5 bases, with 10 bases spanning the gap. This CDR3 comprises 11 residues. CDR3 DNA sequence: TGTGCCAGCGCTGCTGCGAACGAGCAGTACTTC. Its protein is CASAAANEQYF.

J is TRBJ2-5 and V is TRBV10-3; no definite D call. The V and J ends lost 2 bases and 2 bases respectively, with 3 bases between them. Germline V CDR1 and CDR2: ENHRY, SYGVKD. The CDR3 consists of 12 residues. This chain's CDR3 is CAISEPQETQYF. In nucleotides, the CDR3 is TGTGCCATCAGTGAGCCTCAAGAGACCCAGTACTTC.

The chain joins TRBV5-1 to TRBJ2-3; 7 nucleotides align to TRBD2. V was pared by 0 bases and J by 0 bases, with 10 bases of the junction left unmatched. The CDR3 totals 18 residues. CDR1 is SGHRS, CDR2 YFSETQ, per germline. CDR3 sequence reads: CASSLARVAGTSTDTQYF. The CDR3 DNA sequence: TGCGCCAGCAGCTTGGCCCGGGTAGCGGGCACTAGCACAGATACGCAGTATTTT.

The chain carries TRBV5-1 and TRBJ2-5; 10 nucleotides match TRBD1. CDR3 length equals 16 residues. J gave up 5 bases and V 0 bases, and 7 bases lay outside the gene matches. Looked up from germline, CDR1 is SGHRS and CDR2 is YFSETQ. The CDR3 here is CASSLAVGTGDETQYF. Written as DNA, the CDR3 is TGCGCCAGCAGCTTGGCCGTAGGGACAGGGGACGAGACCCAGTACTTC.

The chain joins TRBV30 to TRBJ1-6, with 12 bases lining up with TRBD1. There are 17 residues in the CDR3. V gave up 5 bases and J gave up 4 bases; unmatched junction bases: 9. Germline V gene data show CDR1 as GTSNPN and CDR2 as SVGIG (reference sequence). Written as DNA, the CDR3 is TGTGCCTGGGGCACCGGGACAGGGGGCTTTTATAATTCACCCCTCCACTTT. Translating gives CAWGTGTGGFYNSPLHF. The full variable domain, its missing parts supplied by reference TRBV30 and TRBJ1-6, is SQTIHQWPATLVQPVGSPLSLECTVEGTSNPNLYWYRQAAGRGLQLLFYSVGIGQISSEVPQNLSASRPQDRQFILSSKKLLLSDSGFYLCAWGTGTGGFYNSPLHFGNGTRLTVT.

The gene calls are TRBV30 and TRBJ2-6; 8 bases map to TRBD1. CDR3 length: 18 amino acids. Germline V CDR1 and CDR2: GTSNPN, SVGIG (reference sequence). V shed 0 bases, J shed 2 bases, and the junction held 9 bases outside the gene matches. The CDR3 DNA reads TGTGCCTGGAGTGTACTACGGGACAGGCGAGCTGGGGCCAACGTCCTGACTTTC. It codes for CAWSVLRDRRAGANVLTF.

The genes are TRBV18 and TRBJ2-3; TRBD2 matches 12 bases. The CDR3 length is 14 residues. Germline CDR1 reads KGHSH; CDR2 reads LQKENI. With 0 bases clipped from V and 12 bases from J, the junction kept 4 bases outside the gene matches. CDR3 loop: CASSPPVTSGGQYF. Written as DNA, the CDR3 is TGTGCCAGCTCACCACCGGTGACTAGCGGGGGACAGTATTTT.

This clone has a single count. The chain couples TRBV5-1 to TRBJ1-2; TRBD1 agrees at 7 bases. In germline, CDR1 is SGHRS, CDR2 YFSETQ. CDR3 length: 16 residues. Trimming at V came to 2 bases and at J to 4 bases, leaving 11 bases not matched to a gene. The CDR3 nucleotides read TGCGCCAGCAGCTTAGGTACAGGGGTTGATCGCTATGGCTACACCTTC. Its translation: CASSLGTGVDRYGYTF.

This chain links TRBV4-3 with TRBJ2-3; 7 bases line up with TRBD2. From germline, CDR1 is LGHNA and CDR2 YSLEER. The V gene end was trimmed by 3 bases and the J gene end by 0 bases; junction bases not matched to a gene: 9. CDR3 size: 17 residues. For the CDR3, the DNA is TGCGCCAGCAGCCAGACTCGAGGACTAGTTAGCACAGATACGCAGTATTTT. As protein: CASSQTRGLVSTDTQYF.

In nucleotides, the CDR3 is TGTGCCAGCAGCCGTGACAGGAACACTGAAGCTTTCTTT. Translating gives CASSRDRNTEAFF. This chain links TRBV7-6 with TRBJ1-1, with a weak D call TRBD1 (5 bases). This CDR3 is 13 amino acids long. Between the trimmed V and J ends, which lost 5 bases and 1 base, there was a span of 8 bases. The germline V gene encodes CDR1 SGHVS and CDR2 FNYEAQ.

The chain joins TRBV2 to TRBJ1-1, with 8 bases lining up with TRBD1. This CDR3 comprises 14 residues. V dropped 6 bases and J dropped 4; count of bases not matched to a gene: 7. Germline V gene lookup returns CDR1 SNHLY and CDR2 FYNNEI. The CDR3 here is CASRDGQGGTEAFF. CDR3 sequence (DNA): TGTGCCAGCAGGGACGGACAGGGTGGCACTGAAGCTTTCTTT.

The J gene is TRBJ2-7, the V gene TRBV4-2; 8 bases agree with TRBD1. Germline lookup yields CDR1 LGHNA and CDR2 YNFKEQ. The CDR3 runs to 14 residues. The J segment lost 7 bases and the V segment lost 2 bases, leaving 7 bases of the junction unmatched. The CDR3 coding sequence is TGTGCCAGCAGCCAAAACCAGGGGGCGAGGGAGCAGTACTTC. Protein product: CASSQNQGAREQYF.

This chain connects TRBV6-4 to TRBJ2-7; D is perhaps TRBD2 (5 bases). Germline-derived CDR1 and CDR2 are MRHNA and SNTAGT. V lost 4 bases and J lost 6, with 16 bases in between. The CDR3 has 14 amino acids. The CDR3 protein is CASSVGVGVAEQYF. In nucleotides, the CDR3 is TGTGCCAGCAGTGTTGGGGTGGGAGTTGCCGAGCAGTACTTC.

The chain links TRBV7-9 to TRBJ2-2; D is possibly TRBD2 (6 bases). This CDR3 contains 16 residues. Trimming cost V 5 bases and J 7 bases, with 20 bases left between them. CDR1 is SEHNR and CDR2 is FQNEAQ in the germline V gene (reference sequence). The CDR3 region has the DNA TGTGCCAGCAGCCCACGGGGGAGTAGCGCTATCGGGGAGCTGTTTTTT. Its translation is CASSPRGSSAIGELFF.

The rearrangement joins TRBV9 to TRBJ1-1; D possibly corresponds to TRBD1 (6 bases). Germline V gene data show CDR1 as SGDLS and CDR2 as YYNGEE. V lost 0 bases and J lost 4, with 13 bases in between. This CDR3 has 15 residues. DNA for the CDR3: TGTGCCAGCAGCGTAGCTTCAGGGGCTGGCACTGAAGCTTTCTTT. Amino acids: CASSVASGAGTEAFF.

This clone was counted a single time. This sequence joins TRBV20-1 and TRBJ2-5, with D unresolved. CDR1 is DFQATT and CDR2 is SNEGSKA in the germline V gene (reference sequence). Trimming took off 1 base at V and 5 bases at J, with 5 bases between the two ends. The CDR3 is 11 amino acids. The DNA of the CDR3 is TGCAGTGCTAGAGGGCTGGAGACCCAGTACTTC. It specifies CSARGLETQYF.